In its sample, the clone carrying this T cell receptor (beta chain) was seen many times. The antigen is undetermined. The data belong to a study of T cells after yellow fever vaccination. Notes on the study in general: When the response was secondary, it was weaker but reached its peak faster, day 5 versus 15. Within FACS-sorted repertoires, abundant clonotypes contaminating from the bulk population could be present. Booster sampling recovered most clones from primary vaccination (approximately 96% CD4, approximately 90% CD8).

Universal primer sites and UMIs were introduced during 5'RACE template-switching synthesis of TCR cDNA. MiXCR was run by TCRdb on the 5' RACE reads, yielding one entry per CDR3 protein. The sample lists over 300,000 distinct CDR3 sequences, roughly 4.3% occurring once. This CDR3 is built from 14 residues. J was trimmed by 3 bases and V by 3 bases; bases with no gene match: 3. Per the germline V gene, CDR1 is DFQATT and CDR2 is SNEGSKA (reference sequence). The J gene is TRBJ2-4, the V gene TRBV20-1; 9 nucleotides line up with TRBD1. This clonotype was sampled from a man in his late teens or twenties who received the YFV17D yellow fever vaccine. The material was PBMCs, obtained 5 days after the yellow fever booster vaccination. CDR3: CSARRQGDKNIQYF. DNA for the CDR3: TGCAGTGCTAGGAGACAGGGGGACAAAAACATTCAGTACTTC.